This entry features one TCR beta chain sequence. V shed 8 bases, J shed 1 base, and the junction held 10 bases outside the gene matches. CDR3 length: 16 residues. CDR1 and CDR2 from the germline V gene are KGHSY and FQNENV. Profiled with immunoSEQ multiplex PCR; TCRdb holds only in-frame clones, not every one. In the table there are roughly 30,000 clones, over 80% of which are singletons. The record originates from a study of OX40 agonist ivuxolimab in advanced cancers. Sequences were derived from CD4+ or CD8+ T cells sorted from blood, sampled in a trial of the OX40 agonist ivuxolimab. The source of this sequence is an adult with an advanced solid tumor such as melanoma, head and neck, liver or kidney cancer. J is TRBJ2-1 and V is TRBV16; 8 positions match TRBD2. The CDR3 loop reads CASQSWAGGSYNEQFF. DNA of the CDR3: TGTGCCAGCCAAAGCTGGGCGGGAGGTTCCTACAATGAGCAGTTCTTC.